These 32 T cell receptor beta chains were sequenced from one sample in a study of regulatory T cells in long-lasting Graves disease. Time point: newly diagnosed GD, antithyroid drugs for less than 3 months. There was RNA extracted from PBMCs, and the TCR library was made from it. Arm-PCR with iRepertoire HTBI primers amplified the CDR3 regions for these TCR beta libraries. TCRdb re-derived calls from the multiplex PCR reads in MiXCR, one entry per CDR3 protein. The table has over 500,000 distinct CDR3 sequences, roughly 15% seen once. The sample was also reused in another study, on T cells in Graves' hyperthyroidism and ophthalmopathy.

The source was peripheral blood mononuclear cells (PBMCs), collected at new diagnosis, from a patient treated with antithyroid drugs. All receptors come from a woman aged 30 to 39 with Graves disease.

The V gene is TRBV19, the J gene TRBJ1-6; no clear D. Trimming removed 8 bases at V and 9 bases at J, with 17 bases between. The CDR3 consists of 14 residues. Germline V gene sequence: CDR1 LNHDA, CDR2 SQIVND (reference sequence). This CDR3 is CASAPGPLLSPLHF. CDR3 DNA sequence: TGTGCCAGTGCCCCAGGTCCGCTCCTTTCACCCCTCCACTTT.

In this sample, this clonotype turned up a few times. V is TRBV5-1 and J is TRBJ2-1, with D perhaps assigned TRBD1 or TRBD2 (7 bases each). The CDR3 is 16 residues long. Germline V gene lookup returns CDR1 SGHRS and CDR2 YFSETQ. The V gene lost 6 bases and the J gene lost 0 bases, with 16 bases spanning the gap. The CDR3 region is CASTRGGLSSYNEQFF. Written as DNA, the CDR3 is TGCGCCAGCACCAGGGGGGGACTAAGCTCCTACAATGAGCAGTTCTTC. The whole variable domain, filled in from reference TRBV5-1 and TRBJ2-1, reads KAGVTQTPRYLIKTRGQQVTLSCSPISGHRSVSWYQQTPGQGLQFLFEYFSETQRNKGNFPGRFSGRQFSNSRSEMNVSTLELGDSALYLCASTRGGLSSYNEQFFGPGTRLTVL.

There are many counts of this clonotype. The V call is TRBV28, the J call TRBJ2-3, with 9 bases lining up with TRBD1. This CDR3 spans 16 amino acids. J gave up 6 bases and V 6 bases, and 13 bases lay outside the gene matches. Germline CDR1 reads MDHEN; CDR2 reads SYDVKM. The CDR3 nucleotides read TGTGCCAGCAGCACCATCCGGGACAGGGCGCAGGATACGCAGTATTTT. Protein product: CASSTIRDRAQDTQYF.

Only a few counts were recorded for this clonotype. The J gene is TRBJ1-3, the V gene TRBV7-2; the D gene is possibly TRBD1 (5 bases). This CDR3 is built from 14 residues. CDR1 and CDR2 (germline): SGHTA, FQGNSA. Trimming removed 2 bases at V and 3 bases at J, with 8 bases between. CDR3 nucleotides: TGTGCCAGCAGCTTACTAGGGGATGGAAACACCATATATTTT. Translating it yields CASSLLGDGNTIYF.

This clonotype was picked up many times. The CDR3: CAISETGSSNYGYTF. CDR3 in DNA: TGTGCCATCAGTGAGACAGGGAGCAGTAACTATGGCTACACCTTC. The V call is TRBV10-3, the J call TRBJ1-2, with D perhaps TRBD1 (6 bases). The CDR3 has 15 amino acids. The germline gives CDR1 ENHRY, CDR2 SYGVKD. Trimming left V 2 bases short and J 1 base short, with 11 bases between.

Many counts were recorded for this clonotype. The chain joins TRBV28 to TRBJ2-3; 9 bases agree with TRBD2. CDR1 MDHEN and CDR2 SYDVKM come from the germline V gene. The CDR3 length is 15 residues. Losses at the gene ends were 2 bases for V and 7 bases for J; bases not matched to a gene: 7. CDR3 sequence (DNA): TGTGCCAGCAGTTTACCAGCGGGAGGCTTGAATACGCAGTATTTT. Residues: CASSLPAGGLNTQYF.

The chain has TRBV7-8 and TRBJ2-7; TRBD2 aligns across 8 bases. V trimming: 5 bases; J trimming: 6 bases; junction bases outside the gene matches: 9. This CDR3 is built from 14 residues. The V gene's germline CDR1 is SGHVS and CDR2 FQNEAQ. The CDR3 DNA reads TGTGCCAGCAGCCTACGGTCCGGGGGGGGCGAGCAGTACTTC. Translation: CASSLRSGGGEQYF.

The CDR3 DNA reads TGTGCCAGTAGTATAACCTGGGATTCACCCCTCCACTTT. It encodes CASSITWDSPLHF. This rearrangement joins TRBV19 to TRBJ1-6; D is undetermined. The V and J ends lost 2 bases and 8 bases respectively, with 7 bases between them. From germline, CDR1 is LNHDA and CDR2 SQIVND (reference sequence). This CDR3 region has 13 residues.

The genes are TRBV5-1 and TRBJ1-2, with a possible D match to TRBD1 (5 bases). The CDR3 spans 18 residues. The V gene's germline CDR1 is SGHRS and CDR2 YFSETQ. The V and J ends lost 0 bases and 4 bases respectively, with 22 bases between them. CDR3 sequence (DNA): TGCGCCAGCAGCTTGGAGGGCCCCCGGCTGGGACGCAGCTATGGCTACACCTTC. Encoded protein: CASSLEGPRLGRSYGYTF.

This clonotype showed up many times. The chain joins TRBV10-1 to TRBJ2-5; D uncertain. The germline V gene has CDR1 WNHNN and CDR2 SYGVQD (reference sequence). This CDR3 region has 12 residues. The germline V and J ends were trimmed by 9 bases and 4 bases, with 12 bases remaining between them. The CDR3: CARTPLGETQYF. The DNA for the CDR3 is TGCGCCAGGACACCCCTGGGAGAGACCCAGTACTTC.

This clonotype was detected once. This chain uses TRBV28 with TRBJ1-1, with 7 bases fitting TRBD1. This CDR3 spans 14 amino acids. The V gene's germline CDR1 is MDHEN and CDR2 SYDVKM. The trim removed 4 bases at V and 0 bases at J, leaving 2 bases unmatched. The CDR3: CASSSGGLNTEAFF. The CDR3 DNA reads as TGTGCCAGCAGTTCAGGGGGTTTGAACACTGAAGCTTTCTTT.

This clonotype was seen ten or more times. The chain is built from TRBV18 and TRBJ1-5; 9 bases agree with TRBD1. CDR1 KGHSH and CDR2 LQKENI come from the germline V gene. There are 14 residues in the CDR3. Losses at the gene ends were 3 bases for V and 6 bases for J; bases not matched to a gene: 3. The CDR3 DNA reads TGTGCCAGCTCACCGACAGGGGGATTTCAGCCCCAGCATTTT. Residues: CASSPTGGFQPQHF.

This clonotype has at least ten counts. The chain uses TRBV6-1 and TRBJ2-5; 7 nucleotides agree with TRBD2. This CDR3 is 14 amino acids long. CDR1 and CDR2 (germline): MNHNS, SASEGT. V lost 2 bases, J lost 4 bases, and 4 bases stayed unmatched. CDR3 in DNA: TGTGCCAGCAGTGAAAGGGGCGGGGGAGAGACCCAGTACTTC. It encodes CASSERGGGETQYF.

This chain connects TRBV28 to TRBJ1-1; D is ambiguous. The CDR3 runs 10 residues. V was clipped by 10 bases and J by 7 bases, with 10 bases between them. The V gene's germline CDR1 is MDHEN and CDR2 SYDVKM. The CDR3, as DNA: TGTGCCACCCGGAGAGGTGAAGCTTTCTTT. Encoded protein: CATRRGEAFF.

The chain uses TRBV4-1 and TRBJ2-3; TRBD2 agrees at 9 bases. CDR1 and CDR2 (germline): MGHRA, YSYEKL. The CDR3 covers 18 residues. V lost 0 bases to trimming and J lost 3 bases; unmatched junction nucleotides: 10. CDR3: CASSQDVRLAGRTDTQYF. In DNA, the CDR3 is TGCGCCAGCAGCCAAGATGTGCGGCTAGCGGGAAGGACAGATACGCAGTATTTT.

CDR3 coding DNA: TGTGCCAGCAGTTACTTGGGGGAGGGGGCGCAGGCCGAGCAGTACTTC. It codes for CASSYLGEGAQAEQYF. The gene calls are TRBV6-5 and TRBJ2-7; the D gene could be TRBD1 or TRBD2 (7 bases each). CDR3 length: 16 residues. The V gene's germline CDR1 is MNHEY and CDR2 SVGAGI. V was pared by 1 base and J by 6 bases, with 19 bases between.

As concerns this clonotype: A much larger clone lies one base from this, so it may be a read error. The chain uses TRBV12-3 or TRBV12-4 and TRBJ2-3; the match to TRBD1 covers 12 bases. V lost 8 bases and J lost 8; bases outside the gene matches: 11. The CDR3 contains 15 residues. DNA of the CDR3: TGTGCCAGCGGTCCGGGACAGGGGGCGCGCGGTACGCAGTATTTT. Residues: CASGPGQGARGTQYF.

This clonotype was observed many times. J is TRBJ1-1 and V is TRBV6-1; D not resolved. V shed 5 bases and J shed 0 bases, with 13 bases lying between them. There are 15 residues in the CDR3. In germline, CDR1 is MNHNS, CDR2 SASEGT. DNA of the CDR3: TGTGCCAGCAGTCACGACACTGAAATGAACACTGAAGCTTTCTTT. Translating it yields CASSHDTEMNTEAFF.

A remark on this clonotype: This clone may be a read error of a much larger clone one base away. No conserved phenylalanine or tryptophan is present at the end of the CDR3, so a read error is the likely explanation. V and J are TRBV30 and TRBJ1-2; D might be TRBD1 (5 bases). This CDR3 contains 14 residues. V was clipped by 4 bases and J by 3 bases, with 15 bases between them. Germline loops: CDR1 GTSNPN, CDR2 SVGIG (reference sequence). CDR3 bases: TGTGCCTGGATGGGGGACTTACGCCACTATGGCTACACCATC. This gives the protein CAWMGDLRHYGYTI.

This clonotype was seen a few times. The J gene is TRBJ1-4, the V gene TRBV6-1, with D unclear. The CDR3 has 15 residues. In germline, CDR1 is MNHNS, CDR2 SASEGT. Trimming removed 6 bases from V and 0 bases from J, with 11 bases in between. CDR3 in amino acids: CASRSGGATNEKLFF. The CDR3 DNA reads TGTGCCAGCAGGTCTGGAGGCGCAACTAATGAAAAACTGTTTTTT.

This clonotype was counted many times. This chain connects TRBV24-1 to TRBJ1-1; 10 positions agree with TRBD1. This CDR3 contains 17 residues. Trimming at V came to 4 bases and at J to 1 base, leaving 8 bases not matched to a gene. Looked up from germline, CDR1 is KGHDR and CDR2 is SFDVKD. The CDR3 is CATSDPPGQGGNTEAFF. DNA of the CDR3: TGTGCCACCAGTGACCCACCCGGACAGGGGGGGAACACTGAAGCTTTCTTT.

At least ten counts were recorded for this clonotype. The chain employs TRBV30 and TRBJ2-3; D possibly corresponds to TRBD1 (6 bases). V lost 0 bases and J lost 10, with 8 bases in between. Germline values: CDR1 GTSNPN, CDR2 SVGIG (reference sequence). The CDR3 covers 11 residues. CDR3 coding DNA: TGTGCCTGGAGTGTAGGGGGTCCGCAGTATTTT. Translating gives CAWSVGGPQYF.

This clonotype was counted ten times or more. V is TRBV19 and J is TRBJ2-2; TRBD1 agrees at 7 bases. V lost 4 bases, J lost 2 bases, and 4 bases stayed unmatched. This CDR3 has 15 residues. Germline CDR1 and CDR2: LNHDA and SQIVND (reference sequence). In DNA form, the CDR3 reads TGTGCCAGTAGTACGCAGGGGGATAACACCGGGGAGCTGTTTTTT. It yields the protein CASSTQGDNTGELFF. The variable domain in full, with the rest retrieved from reference TRBV19 and TRBJ2-2, is DGGITQSPKYLFRKEGQNVTLSCEQNLNHDAMYWYRQDPGQGLRLIYYSQIVNDFQKGDIAEGYSVSREKKESFPLTVTSAQKNPTAFYLCASSTQGDNTGELFFGEGSRLTVL.

The rearrangement joins TRBV7-3 to TRBJ2-3, with 7 bases that match TRBD2. V gave up 1 base and J gave up 6 bases; unmatched junction bases: 4. The CDR3 totals 14 residues. The germline CDR1 and CDR2 sequences are SGHTA and FQGTGA. The DNA for the CDR3 is TGTGCCAGCAGCTTAAGCGGGGGTTCGGATACGCAGTATTTT. Amino acid sequence: CASSLSGGSDTQYF.

Here the CDR3 reads CASSIVSSKIDTQYF. CDR3 nucleotide sequence: TGTGCCAGTAGTATCGTCTCTAGTAAAATCGATACGCAGTATTTT. The V gene is TRBV19, the J gene TRBJ2-3; D is ambiguous. The CDR3 runs 15 residues. V lost 3 bases and J 6 bases, leaving 16 bases between the germline ends. Germline values: CDR1 LNHDA, CDR2 SQIVND (reference sequence).

In this sample, this clonotype turned up many times. This rearrangement joins TRBV28 to TRBJ1-5, with D perhaps matching TRBD1 (6 bases). This CDR3 has 16 residues. Germline assignment: CDR1 MDHEN and CDR2 SYDVKM. V was shortened by 8 bases and J by 1 base, with 18 bases between the two germline ends. The CDR3 nucleotides are TGTGCCAGCCACGAGGAAGAAAGGGGGAGCAATCAGCCCCAGCATTTT. Residues: CASHEEERGSNQPQHF.

The chain is built from TRBV6-1 and TRBJ2-3; possible D gene TRBD2, 6 bases. Germline V gene sequence: CDR1 MNHNS, CDR2 SASEGT. The CDR3 consists of 16 residues. V lost 6 bases, J lost 1 base, and 17 bases lay in between. The CDR3 spells CASRPPEGSRTDTQYF. The CDR3 DNA sequence: TGTGCCAGCAGACCGCCGGAGGGGTCCCGCACAGATACGCAGTATTTT.

Points on this clonotype: One end of the junction is discordant with germline, which a read error may explain. The chain recombines TRBV7-9 with TRBJ2-7; TRBD1 might be the D (6 bases). CDR1 SEHNR and CDR2 FQNEAQ come from the germline V gene (reference sequence). CDR3 length: 13 residues. The CDR3 protein is CASSRTAPYKQYF. The CDR3 DNA follows: TGTGCCAGCAGCAGGACAGCCCCCTACAAGCAGTACTTC.

The chain joins TRBV3-1 to TRBJ1-3, with 7 bases matching TRBD1. The CDR3 is made up of 19 amino acids. Germline V gene sequence: CDR1 LGHDT, CDR2 YNNKEL (reference sequence). V shed 0 bases, J shed 4 bases, and the junction held 15 bases outside the gene matches. Here the CDR3 reads CASSQDLMGGTAGGNTIYF. The CDR3 DNA reads TGTGCCAGCAGCCAAGATCTAATGGGAGGGACAGCTGGAGGAAACACCATATATTTT.

This clonotype was seen ten or more times. V is TRBV27 and J is TRBJ2-5, with 8 bases fitting TRBD1. CDR1 MNHEY and CDR2 SMNVEV come from the germline V gene (reference sequence). The CDR3 spans 14 residues. J was trimmed by 4 bases and V by 7 bases; bases with no gene match: 8. The chain's CDR3 is CASTKDRVSETQYF. CDR3 DNA sequence: TGTGCCAGCACAAAGGACAGGGTCTCAGAGACCCAGTACTTC.

This clonotype was detected a few times. CDR3 in DNA: TGTGCCACCAGCAGAGTTCGGGCAGGGCCCTCCTACGAGCAGTACTTC. Its protein is CATSRVRAGPSYEQYF. This chain uses TRBV15 with TRBJ2-7, with a tentative D call TRBD1 (5 bases). CDR3 length: 16 residues. The V and J ends lost 1 base and 0 bases respectively, with 13 bases between them. From germline, CDR1 is LNHNV and CDR2 YYDKDF (reference sequence).

The sample holds many counts of this clonotype. This sequence joins TRBV7-2 and TRBJ2-3; the D gene is possibly TRBD1 (5 bases). The CDR3 runs to 14 residues. CDR1 is SGHTA and CDR2 is FQGNSA in the germline V gene. Trimming stripped 5 bases from V and 5 bases from J, with 14 bases between. The CDR3 reads CASSRPGNLDTQYF. DNA for the CDR3: TGTGCCAGCAGCCGACCAGGGAACTTAGATACGCAGTATTTT.